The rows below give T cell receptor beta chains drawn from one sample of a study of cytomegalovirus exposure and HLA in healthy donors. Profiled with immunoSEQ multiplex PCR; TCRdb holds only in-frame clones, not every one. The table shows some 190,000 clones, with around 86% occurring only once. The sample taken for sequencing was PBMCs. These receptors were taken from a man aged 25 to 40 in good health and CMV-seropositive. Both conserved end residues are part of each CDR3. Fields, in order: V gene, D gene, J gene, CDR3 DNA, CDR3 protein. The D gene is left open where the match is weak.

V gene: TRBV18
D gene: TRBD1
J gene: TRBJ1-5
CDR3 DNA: TGTGCCAGCTCACAACAGGGGAACAATCAGCCCCAGCATTTT
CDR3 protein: CASSQQGNNQPQHF

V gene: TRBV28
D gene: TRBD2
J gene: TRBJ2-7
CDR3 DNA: TGTGCCAGCAGTTTATTAGCGGGAGTAGGATTGCACGAGCAGTACTTC
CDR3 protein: CASSLLAGVGLHEQYF

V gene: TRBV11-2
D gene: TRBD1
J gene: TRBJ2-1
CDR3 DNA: TGTGCCAGCAGCGTGATCGCGACAGGGGGCAACAATGAGCAGTTCTTC
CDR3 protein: CASSVIATGGNNEQFF

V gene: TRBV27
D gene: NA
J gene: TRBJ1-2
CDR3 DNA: TGTGCCACCCGCGGGGGAGAGGCTAGTGCGTTC
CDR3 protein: CATRGGEASAF

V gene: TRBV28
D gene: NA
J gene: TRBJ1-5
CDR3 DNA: TGTGCCAGCAGCCCCTGGGGGCCCCAGCATTTT
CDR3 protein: CASSPWGPQHF

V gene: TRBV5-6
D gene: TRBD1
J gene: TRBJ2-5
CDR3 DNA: TGTGCCAGCAGCCCCACCCTGACAGGGATGGCCCAGTACTTC
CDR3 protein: CASSPTLTGMAQYF

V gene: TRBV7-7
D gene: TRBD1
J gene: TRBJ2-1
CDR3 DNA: TGTGCTAGCAGCTTAGAATGGACAGGGGTAAACAATGAGCAGTTCTTC
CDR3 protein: CASSLEWTGVNNEQFF

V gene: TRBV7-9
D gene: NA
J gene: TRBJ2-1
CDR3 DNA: TGTGCCAGCAGCTCCCGGGACAACCAACCCTCCTACAATGAGCAGTTCTTC
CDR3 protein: CASSSRDNQPSYNEQFF

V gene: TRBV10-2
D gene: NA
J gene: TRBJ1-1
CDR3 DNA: TGCGCCAGCAGTGAGTGGTCGACAGTGAACACTGAAGCTTTCTTT
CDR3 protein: CASSEWSTVNTEAFF

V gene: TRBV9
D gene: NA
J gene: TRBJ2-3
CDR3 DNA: TGTGCCAGCAGCGTAGCTAGGGGGGGGACAGATACGCAGTATTTT
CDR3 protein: CASSVARGGTDTQYF

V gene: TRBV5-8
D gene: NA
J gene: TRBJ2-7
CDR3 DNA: TGTGCCAGCAGCCTAACCTACGAGCAGTACTTC
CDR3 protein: CASSLTYEQYF

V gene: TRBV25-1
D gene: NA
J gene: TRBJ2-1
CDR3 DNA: TGTGCCAGCAGTAGGTCCCTGAGCTCCTACAATGAGCAGTTCTTC
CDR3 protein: CASSRSLSSYNEQFF

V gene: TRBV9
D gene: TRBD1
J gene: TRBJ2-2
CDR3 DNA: TGTGCCAGCAGGACAGGGGCGAACACCGGGGAGCTGTTTTTT
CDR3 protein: CASRTGANTGELFF

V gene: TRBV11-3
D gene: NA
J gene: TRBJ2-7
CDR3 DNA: TGTGCCAGCAGCCACCTTGGGTCGTCAAGACCCTACGAGCAGTACTTC
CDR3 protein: CASSHLGSSRPYEQYF

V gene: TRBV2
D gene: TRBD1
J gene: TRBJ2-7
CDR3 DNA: TGTGCCAGCAGTCCTGACAGGGAGTACGAGCAGTACTTC
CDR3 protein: CASSPDREYEQYF

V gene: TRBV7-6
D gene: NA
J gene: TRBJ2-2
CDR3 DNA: TGTGCCAGCAGCTTTGGACAGATGGTATTCACCGGGGAGCTGTTTTTT
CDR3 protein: CASSFGQMVFTGELFF

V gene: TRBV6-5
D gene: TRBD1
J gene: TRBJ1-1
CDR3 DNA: TGTGCCAGCAGTTATGGGACAGTCGAAAACGGTGAAGCTTTCTTT
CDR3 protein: CASSYGTVENGEAFF